These T cell receptor beta chains were read from a single sample in a study of cytomegalovirus exposure and HLA in healthy donors. The method was immunoSEQ multiplex PCR; TCRdb's version includes in-frame clones alone and lacks a portion of them. This table has approximately 210,000 clones, around 88% appearing once. Sequenced input: PBMCs. Every receptor here comes from a woman under 30 in good health and CMV-seronegative. CDR3s include the opening cysteine and the closing phenylalanine or tryptophan. D genes are given only for firm matches. Some rows have no size entry. The others give once, few or many, or a class for an expanded clone.

j_call: TRBJ2-3
v_call: TRBV2
d_call: TRBD2
clone_size: .
cdr3_aa: CASRAASGDGTDTQYF
cdr3_nt: TGTGCCAGCAGAGCGGCTAGCGGGGATGGCACAGATACGCAGTATTTT

j_call: TRBJ2-1
v_call: TRBV18
d_call: .
clone_size: .
cdr3_aa: CASSPSGYEQFF
cdr3_nt: TGTGCCAGCTCACCATCCGGGTATGAGCAGTTCTTC

j_call: TRBJ2-3
v_call: TRBV6-5
d_call: TRBD2
clone_size: .
cdr3_aa: CASSYPAGGEDTQYF
cdr3_nt: TGTGCCAGCAGTTACCCTGCGGGAGGGGAAGATACGCAGTATTTT

j_call: TRBJ2-3
v_call: TRBV6-5
d_call: TRBD2
clone_size: .
cdr3_aa: CASSYSMTSGERTQYF
cdr3_nt: TGTGCCAGCAGTTACTCGATGACTAGCGGGGAGCGGACGCAGTATTTT

j_call: TRBJ2-7
v_call: TRBV9
d_call: TRBD1
clone_size: .
cdr3_aa: CASSATGTGLSYEQYF
cdr3_nt: TGTGCCAGCAGCGCAACCGGGACAGGACTCTCCTACGAGCAGTACTTC

j_call: TRBJ2-7
v_call: TRBV5-1
d_call: TRBD2
clone_size: .
cdr3_aa: CASSMGLAGYEQYF
cdr3_nt: TGCGCCAGCAGCATGGGACTAGCGGGTTACGAGCAGTACTTC

j_call: TRBJ2-1
v_call: TRBV19
d_call: TRBD2
clone_size: .
cdr3_aa: CASSRSVAGVNEQFF
cdr3_nt: TGTGCCAGTAGTAGATCGGTAGCGGGAGTAAATGAGCAGTTCTTC

j_call: TRBJ2-7
v_call: TRBV10-3
d_call: .
clone_size: .
cdr3_aa: CAISPQDAVNYEQYF
cdr3_nt: TGTGCCATCAGCCCACAGGACGCAGTCAACTACGAGCAGTACTTC

j_call: TRBJ2-7
v_call: TRBV11-2
d_call: TRBD1
clone_size: .
cdr3_aa: CASSLPGQGLYEQYF
cdr3_nt: TGTGCCAGCAGCTTACCGGGACAGGGCCTCTACGAGCAGTACTTC

j_call: TRBJ2-7
v_call: TRBV19
d_call: TRBD2
clone_size: few
cdr3_aa: CASSSPGLATTGGYEQYF
cdr3_nt: TGTGCCAGTAGTTCTCCGGGACTAGCGACTACAGGGGGTTACGAGCAGTACTTC

j_call: TRBJ2-7
v_call: TRBV19
d_call: TRBD2
clone_size: .
cdr3_aa: CASSTPGTSGSYEQYF
cdr3_nt: TGTGCCAGTAGTACACCCGGGACTAGCGGGTCCTACGAGCAGTACTTC

j_call: TRBJ2-7
v_call: TRBV9
d_call: TRBD2
clone_size: .
cdr3_aa: CASSVYTSGAYEQYF
cdr3_nt: TGTGCCAGCAGCGTATACACTAGCGGAGCCTACGAGCAGTACTTC

j_call: TRBJ1-3
v_call: TRBV18
d_call: .
clone_size: .
cdr3_aa: CASSPPRGQVAGNTIYF
cdr3_nt: TGTGCCAGCTCACCGCCGCGGGGGCAAGTGGCTGGAAACACCATATATTTT

j_call: TRBJ2-1
v_call: TRBV25-1
d_call: TRBD1
clone_size: .
cdr3_aa: CASSETGGASYNEQFF
cdr3_nt: TGTGCCAGCAGCGAAACAGGGGGCGCGTCCTACAATGAGCAGTTCTTC

j_call: TRBJ2-7
v_call: TRBV19
d_call: TRBD2
clone_size: .
cdr3_aa: CASSGGGLAGAYEQYF
cdr3_nt: TGTGCCAGTAGTGGGGGGGGACTAGCTGGAGCCTACGAGCAGTACTTC

j_call: TRBJ1-1
v_call: TRBV10-2
d_call: .
clone_size: few
cdr3_aa: CASRRDENTEAFF
cdr3_nt: TGCGCCAGCAGAAGAGATGAGAACACTGAAGCTTTCTTT

j_call: TRBJ1-4
v_call: TRBV19
d_call: .
clone_size: .
cdr3_aa: CASSIAGTRNELFF
cdr3_nt: TGTGCCAGTAGTATAGCGGGGACACGGAATGAACTGTTTTTT

j_call: TRBJ2-1
v_call: TRBV12-5
d_call: TRBD2
clone_size: .
cdr3_aa: CASGPLGLPYNEQFF
cdr3_nt: TGTGCTAGTGGTCCCCTGGGACTACCTTACAATGAGCAGTTCTTC

j_call: TRBJ1-1
v_call: TRBV6-1
d_call: .
clone_size: once
cdr3_aa: CASSEARDTEAFF
cdr3_nt: TGTGCCAGCAGCGAAGCGCGGGACACTGAAGCTTTCTTT

j_call: TRBJ2-5
v_call: TRBV7-9
d_call: TRBD1
clone_size: once
cdr3_aa: CASSDDRVPETQYF
cdr3_nt: TGTGCCAGCAGCGACGACAGGGTGCCAGAGACCCAGTACTTC

j_call: TRBJ1-2
v_call: TRBV27
d_call: .
clone_size: few
cdr3_aa: CASSFLRTANYGYTF
cdr3_nt: TGTGCCAGCAGTTTCCTTCGGACAGCTAACTATGGCTACACCTTC

j_call: TRBJ1-2
v_call: TRBV7-3
d_call: TRBD1
clone_size: .
cdr3_aa: CASSSDPGQEYGYTF
cdr3_nt: TGTGCCAGCAGCTCCGACCCGGGACAGGAGTATGGCTACACCTTC

j_call: TRBJ1-1
v_call: TRBV11-3
d_call: .
clone_size: .
cdr3_aa: CASSTWQGQAFF
cdr3_nt: TGTGCCAGCAGCACCTGGCAGGGGCAAGCTTTCTTT

j_call: TRBJ1-2
v_call: TRBV10-1
d_call: .
clone_size: .
cdr3_aa: CASSERPGPRGYTF
cdr3_nt: TGCGCCAGCAGTGAGCGTCCAGGGCCCAGGGGCTACACCTTC

j_call: TRBJ2-7
v_call: TRBV21-1
d_call: .
clone_size: .
cdr3_aa: CASQLIYPGQGSYYEQYF
cdr3_nt: TGTGCCAGCCAACTAATCTATCCGGGACAGGGATCCTACTACGAGCAGTACTTC

j_call: TRBJ2-3
v_call: TRBV9
d_call: .
clone_size: .
cdr3_aa: CASSIHPGEKDTQYF
cdr3_nt: TGTGCCAGCAGCATCCACCCGGGGGAAAAAGATACGCAGTATTTT

j_call: TRBJ1-1
v_call: TRBV5-1
d_call: .
clone_size: .
cdr3_aa: CASSLDVGASSEAFF
cdr3_nt: TGCGCCAGCAGCTTGGATGTGGGGGCGTCGTCTGAAGCTTTCTTT

j_call: TRBJ1-5
v_call: TRBV6-5
d_call: .
clone_size: .
cdr3_aa: CASSSGLMSQPQHF
cdr3_nt: TGTGCCAGCAGTTCCGGACTTATGAGTCAGCCCCAGCATTTT

j_call: TRBJ1-2
v_call: TRBV19
d_call: TRBD1
clone_size: .
cdr3_aa: CATQTGGRGYTF
cdr3_nt: TGTGCCACTCAGACAGGGGGCCGTGGCTACACCTTC

j_call: TRBJ2-1
v_call: TRBV6-4
d_call: .
clone_size: .
cdr3_aa: CASSDSPAQGGSYNEQFF
cdr3_nt: TGTGCCAGCAGTGACTCGCCGGCCCAGGGGGGCTCCTACAATGAGCAGTTCTTC

j_call: TRBJ1-1
v_call: TRBV10-2
d_call: .
clone_size: .
cdr3_aa: CASGSSGDTEAFF
cdr3_nt: TGCGCCAGCGGTTCTTCAGGGGACACTGAAGCTTTCTTT

j_call: TRBJ2-5
v_call: TRBV6-4
d_call: TRBD2
clone_size: .
cdr3_aa: CASSLAGGSETQYF
cdr3_nt: TGTGCCAGCAGTCTAGCGGGGGGGTCGGAGACCCAGTACTTC

j_call: TRBJ2-1
v_call: TRBV4-1
d_call: TRBD2
clone_size: .
cdr3_aa: CASSQGPTSGRSYNEQFF
cdr3_nt: TGCGCCAGCAGCCAAGGACCAACTAGCGGGAGAAGCTACAATGAGCAGTTCTTC

j_call: TRBJ2-1
v_call: TRBV13
d_call: .
clone_size: .
cdr3_aa: CASSAPFLAPSYNEQFF
cdr3_nt: TGTGCCAGCAGCGCCCCTTTTCTAGCGCCCTCCTACAATGAGCAGTTCTTC

j_call: TRBJ1-5
v_call: TRBV27
d_call: .
clone_size: .
cdr3_aa: CASSLSGISNQPQHF
cdr3_nt: TGTGCCAGCAGTTTATCCGGGATCAGCAATCAGCCCCAGCATTTT

j_call: TRBJ1-5
v_call: TRBV10-3
d_call: .
clone_size: .
cdr3_aa: CAISDQGSNQPQHF
cdr3_nt: TGTGCCATCAGTGATCAGGGTAGCAATCAGCCCCAGCATTTT

j_call: TRBJ2-5
v_call: TRBV9
d_call: TRBD2
clone_size: .
cdr3_aa: CASSGAGKETQYF
cdr3_nt: TGTGCCAGCAGCGGAGCGGGAAAAGAGACCCAGTACTTC

j_call: TRBJ1-2
v_call: TRBV14
d_call: TRBD1
clone_size: .
cdr3_aa: CASSPPVDRPLSGYTF
cdr3_nt: TGTGCCAGCAGCCCCCCAGTGGACAGGCCCCTATCGGGCTACACCTTC

j_call: TRBJ2-3
v_call: TRBV29-1
d_call: .
clone_size: .
cdr3_aa: CSVLAGRLGTDTQYF
cdr3_nt: TGCAGCGTCCTGGCAGGGAGGTTGGGCACAGATACGCAGTATTTT

j_call: TRBJ1-2
v_call: TRBV11-2
d_call: .
clone_size: .
cdr3_aa: CASSLGDGRYGYTF
cdr3_nt: TGTGCCAGCAGCTTAGGGGACGGGAGGTATGGCTACACCTTC

j_call: TRBJ2-1
v_call: TRBV10-1
d_call: TRBD2
clone_size: .
cdr3_aa: CASSESAGGLNEQFF
cdr3_nt: TGCGCCAGCAGTGAGTCAGCGGGGGGGCTCAATGAGCAGTTCTTC

j_call: TRBJ1-2
v_call: TRBV7-9
d_call: TRBD1
clone_size: .
cdr3_aa: CASSSPGTGDYGYTF
cdr3_nt: TGTGCCAGCAGCTCCCCCGGGACAGGGGACTATGGCTACACCTTC

j_call: TRBJ1-2
v_call: TRBV7-2
d_call: .
clone_size: .
cdr3_aa: CASSSRDKPYGYTF
cdr3_nt: TGTGCCAGCAGCTCCCGGGACAAACCCTATGGCTACACCTTC

j_call: TRBJ2-5
v_call: TRBV27
d_call: TRBD1
clone_size: .
cdr3_aa: CASSFRGAGTAQETQYF
cdr3_nt: TGTGCCAGCAGTTTCCGCGGCGCCGGGACAGCCCAAGAGACCCAGTACTTC

j_call: TRBJ2-5
v_call: TRBV5-6
d_call: .
clone_size: .
cdr3_aa: CASSLPTSQETQYF
cdr3_nt: TGTGCCAGCAGCTTGCCGACTTCACAAGAGACCCAGTACTTC

j_call: TRBJ2-5
v_call: TRBV14
d_call: TRBD1
clone_size: .
cdr3_aa: CASSPRTGGETQYF
cdr3_nt: TGTGCCAGCAGCCCTCGGACAGGGGGGGAGACCCAGTACTTC

j_call: TRBJ2-7
v_call: TRBV4-1
d_call: .
clone_size: .
cdr3_aa: CASSQEAYYEQYF
cdr3_nt: TGCGCCAGCAGCCAAGAGGCATACTACGAGCAGTACTTC

j_call: TRBJ1-3
v_call: TRBV5-1
d_call: TRBD1
clone_size: .
cdr3_aa: CASSPRTGGNTIYF
cdr3_nt: TGCGCCAGCAGCCCTCGGACAGGGGGAAACACCATATATTTT

j_call: TRBJ2-1
v_call: TRBV7-9
d_call: TRBD2
clone_size: few
cdr3_aa: CASSLITSGREQFF
cdr3_nt: TGTGCCAGCAGCTTAATTACTAGCGGGAGGGAGCAGTTCTTC

j_call: TRBJ1-2
v_call: TRBV9
d_call: TRBD1
clone_size: .
cdr3_aa: CASSVRQGDNYGYTF
cdr3_nt: TGTGCCAGCAGCGTTAGACAGGGAGATAACTATGGCTACACCTTC

j_call: TRBJ1-2
v_call: TRBV5-1
d_call: .
clone_size: .
cdr3_aa: CASSGGAEDYGYTF
cdr3_nt: TGCGCCAGCAGCGGCGGGGCGGAGGACTATGGCTACACCTTC

j_call: TRBJ2-5
v_call: TRBV11-2
d_call: .
clone_size: .
cdr3_aa: CASRDRTRGTQYF
cdr3_nt: TGTGCCAGCAGAGACAGGACCAGGGGCACCCAGTACTTC

j_call: TRBJ2-7
v_call: TRBV27
d_call: TRBD1
clone_size: once
cdr3_aa: CASSLWTGGGEQYF
cdr3_nt: TGTGCCAGCAGTTTATGGACAGGGGGCGGCGAGCAGTACTTC

j_call: TRBJ2-5
v_call: TRBV6-6
d_call: .
clone_size: .
cdr3_aa: CASSYLGPPHETQYF
cdr3_nt: TGTGCCAGCAGTTACTTGGGCCCTCCCCACGAGACCCAGTACTTC

j_call: TRBJ1-4
v_call: TRBV6-5
d_call: TRBD1
clone_size: .
cdr3_aa: CAAGQAYGEKLFF
cdr3_nt: TGTGCCGCGGGACAGGCATACGGGGAAAAACTGTTTTTT

j_call: TRBJ2-7
v_call: TRBV19
d_call: .
clone_size: once
cdr3_aa: CASSMQGSYEQYF
cdr3_nt: TGTGCCAGTAGTATGCAGGGATCATACGAGCAGTACTTC

j_call: TRBJ2-1
v_call: TRBV27
d_call: TRBD2
clone_size: .
cdr3_aa: CASSTNPTSGSYNEQFF
cdr3_nt: TGTGCCAGCAGTACCAACCCGACTAGCGGCTCCTACAATGAGCAGTTCTTC

j_call: TRBJ2-2
v_call: TRBV13
d_call: .
clone_size: .
cdr3_aa: CASSPRRVAATGELFF
cdr3_nt: TGTGCCAGCAGCCCACGGAGGGTAGCGGCCACCGGGGAGCTGTTTTTT

j_call: TRBJ2-2
v_call: TRBV10-3
d_call: .
clone_size: .
cdr3_aa: CAISELYTGELFF
cdr3_nt: TGTGCCATCAGTGAGTTATACACCGGGGAGCTGTTTTTT